One T cell receptor beta chain is described in this entry. These data are taken from a study of blood T cell repertoires in COVID-19. Study members were between roughly 18 and 100 years old and lived in fewer than 30 US regions. How the authors handled the data: Estimation of nucleated cell counts was performed using reference gene primer amplification. The assay was immunoSEQ multiplex PCR, and TCRdb's table has in-frame clones only and misses some. Clonal size and the V and J genes are those of that table, whereas D and trimming came from the DNA. This table has about 360,000 clones, 87% appearing once. The CDR3 sequence is 15 residues long. The V gene's germline CDR1 is LGHNA and CDR2 YSLEER. The trim removed 3 bases at V and 6 bases at J, leaving 3 bases unmatched.

This chain connects TRBV4-3 to TRBJ1-6; 9 bases agree with TRBD1. The receptor was isolated from a man aged 25 to 40 who had recovered from COVID-19. Sequenced sample: PBMCs or T cells enriched from blood (not recorded which). The CDR3 sequence: CASSQSDRGNSPLHF. CDR3 nucleotide sequence: TGCGCCAGCAGCCAGTCGGACAGGGGTAATTCACCCCTCCACTTT.